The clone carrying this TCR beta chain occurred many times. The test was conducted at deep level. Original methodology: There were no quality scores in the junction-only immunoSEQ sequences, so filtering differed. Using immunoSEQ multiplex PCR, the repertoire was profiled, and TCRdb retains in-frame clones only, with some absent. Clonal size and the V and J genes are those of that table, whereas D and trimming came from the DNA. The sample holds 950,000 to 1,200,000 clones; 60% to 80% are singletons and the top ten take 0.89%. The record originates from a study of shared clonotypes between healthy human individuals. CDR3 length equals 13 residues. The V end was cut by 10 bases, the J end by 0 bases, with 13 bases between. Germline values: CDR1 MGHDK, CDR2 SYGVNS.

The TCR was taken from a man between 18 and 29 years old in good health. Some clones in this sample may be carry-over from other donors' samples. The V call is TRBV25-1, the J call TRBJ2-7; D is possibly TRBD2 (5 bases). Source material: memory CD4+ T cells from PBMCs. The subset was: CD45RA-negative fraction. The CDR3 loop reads CATGGPSSYEQYF. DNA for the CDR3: TGTGCCACCGGAGGCCCTAGCTCCTACGAGCAGTACTTC.